The 2 T cell receptor beta chains reported below all come from one sample, sequenced in a study of molecular identifiers for immune sequencing clone quantification. TCRdb reprocessed the PCR reads via MiXCR and lists one record per CDR3 protein. The data show some 680,000 distinct CDR3 sequences, with less than 30% seen just once and roughly 0.83% held by the top ten. The sequenced sample consisted of naive CD8+ T cells from blood, with Jurkat cell RNA spiked in. Subset specified: FACS-sorted CD8+CD4-CCR7+CD45RA+ naive T cells. Receptor source: a human donor in good health. Some libraries in this study had Jurkat cell RNA spiked in.

A word on this clonotype: A much more abundant neighbour one base away suggests this may be a read error. The chain combines TRBV5-3 with TRBJ1-3; no firm D call. TRBV5-3 is noted as an ORF with a role that remains uncertain. The CDR3 is made up of 15 amino acids. The CDR3 loop is CASSSGPVSGNTIYF. The CDR3 DNA is TGTGCCAGCAGCTCTGGACCGGTCTCTGGAAACACCATATATTTT.

This clonotype was found many times. The chain uses TRBV12-3 or TRBV12-4 and TRBJ1-3; D not certain. This CDR3 has 14 residues. V shed 5 bases and J shed 0 bases, with 8 bases lying between them. CDR3 amino acids: CASSPYNSGNTIYF. CDR3 sequence (DNA): TGTGCCAGCAGTCCATACAACTCTGGAAACACCATATATTTT.